The entry that follows covers one T cell receptor beta chain sequence. Its antigen remains unidentified. Base quality data are lacking; no much larger clone is found one base away. These data come from a study of cytomegalovirus exposure and HLA in healthy donors (TCRdb year 2017). For the study in its entirety: An earlier analysis of some 600 of the donors reported 276 Gb of sequence data and about 120 million unique TCR beta sequences obtained from around 170 million T cells. An early release covering roughly 640 HLA-typed donors comprised around 300 gigabases of sequencing data and approximately 80 million unique TCR sequences. Of the roughly 410 genotyped donors, 81% were placed in the genetic ancestry cluster associated with self-reported Caucasian donors. The study aimed to test whether signatures of past pathogen exposure could be identified by cataloging public T cell receptors. Using immunosequencing, the study profiled T cell repertoires from around 680 subjects and related those repertoires to cytomegalovirus serostatus. In addition to the first cohort of 666 subjects, a separate validation cohort of 120 different subjects was used. The study combined high-throughput TCR immunosequencing, statistical association of individual TCRs with disease status, and machine learning to predict cytomegalovirus infection status. To study patterns of TCR occurrence, a later analysis re-analyzed previously published TCR beta repertoires from several hundred donors and added high-resolution HLA genotyping. The later analysis used no new phenotypic data to find candidate immune exposures, relying instead on TCR beta sequences and their occurrence across donors. An earlier analysis of 587 of the donors applied high-throughput TCR beta sequencing to assess whether each TCR beta V gene segment acted as functional or pseudogenic. Alongside the repertoire data, information on donor age, sex, ethnicity and CMV serostatus was compiled. In a later genetic analysis, genome-wide SNP genotypes for about three fifths of the 666 donors were used, and that subset was treated as a discovery cohort. All discovery cohort repertoires had been generated using a single sequencing platform. Class I and class II HLA loci were covered by the typing at four-digit resolution. The number of typed donors differed by locus: about 620-630 for A, B, C, DRB1 and DQB1; 500 to 550 for DQA1; about 600 for DPA1; and 400 to 480 for DPB1. Roughly 5 DR-DQ haplotypes were treated as single units for association and clustering because of strong linkage in the cohort. On average, roughly 200,000 unique TCR beta nucleotide sequences were sequenced per donor among fewer than 500 genotyped donors of the cohort, with 15% to 20% of those sequences being non-productive. Overall study results and their limits: The earlier analysis of approximately 560 of the donors excluded some 15 rarely observed V segments, including chromosome 9 orphons, because counts were too low. Compared with equally common non-associated chains, HLA-associated TCR beta chains in a later analysis were more clonally expanded and had lower generation probabilities. In a later genetic analysis, fewer N-insertions in productive TCRs were reported among donors in an Asian-associated ancestry cluster than the approximately 710-donor mean. When HLA alleles, especially DR and DQ, strongly co-occurred, attributing TCR associations to individual alleles was difficult. A later genetic analysis associated a missense DCLRE1C variant with V-gene and J-gene trimming of TCR beta chains, and an independent cohort replicated the association. According to the authors, the approach could potentially be generalized to other disease states and immunological phenotypes. Correlated functional status among segregating V segments might reflect linkage disequilibrium, but an unknown experimental factor could not be ruled out. In a later analysis, most CMV-associated TCR beta chains were found to appear HLA-restricted, with HLA associations seemingly driven largely by CMV exposure. Most TCR sequences were observed very rarely across donors, whereas some public TCRs were present in many individuals. Because some donors lacked HLA typing at each locus, the association tests relied only on the typed subset. In vitro tests confirmed that a few of the cytomegalovirus-associated TCR beta chains recognize cytomegalovirus antigens. In this cohort, only TCR beta chains were sequenced, and detectable features were limited by the absence of alpha or paired-chain data. The classifier was reported to diagnose cytomegalovirus status with high specificity and sensitivity in both the original and validation cohorts. In the study, 150 to 200 TCR beta chains were listed as associated with cytomegalovirus. A later analysis reported that several top co-occurrence clusters appeared linked to parvovirus B19, influenza, CMV and Epstein-Barr virus. Sequencing depth was assumed to be roughly uniform across donors in the presence/absence analyses, though that assumption may not hold. In a later analysis, about 17,000 TCR beta sequences were associated with specific HLA alleles at a false discovery rate of 0.05. A later analysis found that TCR association rates varied across HLA loci, with DRB1 alleles showing the most associated TCRs and HLA-C alleles the fewest. Immune exposure information for the cohort was limited to CMV serostatus. A further reported finding was that TCR beta sequences accurately predicted the HLA-A and HLA-B alleles for most subjects in the first cohort. Some IMGT-functional V segments, including TRBV6-2 and TRBV6-3, could not be told apart with the 87-base-pair reads, so those segments were excluded. A cluster of highly shared sequence variants was judged likely to be a technical artifact of the sequencing pipeline. An earlier analysis of approximately 590 of the donors showed that most TCR beta V segments appeared in productive rearrangements either about 87% or about 30% of the time, which broadly matched IMGT annotations.

In total, 666 healthy bone marrow donors made up the cohort. Cohort members were all nominally healthy when sampled, although unrecorded immune exposures were likely present. The donor was CMV seropositive and belonged to the group of a few hundred seropositive cohort members. A peripheral blood sample was provided by each donor, and peripheral blood mononuclear cells were used for TCR beta sequencing. The Qiagen DNeasy Blood Extraction Kit was used to extract genomic DNA from the blood cell samples. Library creation used the immunoSEQ multiplex PCR assay. A mixture of 60 forward primers for TCR Vbeta segments and 13 reverse primers for TCR Jbeta segments was used in the multiplex PCR. The CDR3 region of rearranged TCR beta genes was amplified from genomic DNA with a multiplex PCR assay. Amplified TCR beta libraries were sequenced as 87-base-pair reads on the Illumina HiSeq System. Per the original workflow: A later analysis counted tens of millions of unique TCR beta chains across the 550 to 700 repertoires, and about 10 million of these chains were shared by at least two donors. Raw reads were error-corrected and collapsed into unique sequences with a nearest-neighbor algorithm that merged closely related sequences to remove PCR and sequencing errors. CDR3 sequences were aligned to IMGT reference sequences to assign V, D and J gene segments. For a sequence to be retained, a match of at least six nucleotides to both a V gene segment and a J gene segment was required. A rearrangement was called productive if the CDR3 had no stop codons and remained in frame with V and J, and every other rearrangement was called non-productive. Following IMGT convention, CDR3 was defined as the stretch from the second conserved V-encoded cysteine up to the conserved J-encoded phenylalanine. The earlier analysis of roughly 590 of the donors excluded any sequence lacking an unambiguous match to a single V gene segment. In an earlier analysis of a few hundred of the donors, a V segment was called functional when productive rearrangements were above 56.7%, and segregating when the standard deviation between donors exceeded 5%. A statistical classification framework was built to diagnose cytomegalovirus status from the catalog of TCR beta chain sequences. In a later analysis, TCR nucleotide sequences were compared against IMGT/GENE-DB human TR gene sequences so that V and J genes could be assigned. Using the TCRdist pipeline, a later analysis assigned CDR3 sequences along with most-parsimonious VDJ recombination scenarios. In a later analysis, every TCR beta chain was defined by the combination of its CDR3 amino acid sequence and its V-gene family, and reads without a unique V-gene family were dropped. To address suspected cross-contamination and a sequencing artifact, a later analysis removed 550 to 750 highly shared, low-generation-probability nucleotide sequences. In a later analysis, a clonal expansion index was calculated for each public chain from normalized within-repertoire ranks of inferred template counts. In a later analysis, generation probabilities were computed using a VDJ recombination model fitted to out-of-frame rearrangements, and the results were checked against IGoR. In a later analysis, hypergeometric tests were used to score TCR-TCR, TCR-HLA and TCR-CMV co-occurrence, with a repertoire-size bias correction applied to TCR pairs. To estimate false discovery rates, a later analysis permuted the HLA or CMV assignments 20 times. A later analysis grouped co-occurring TCRs with DBSCAN, adding TCRdist sequence similarity when clustering within HLA-allele-positive subsets. Repertoires with fewer than 30,000 or more than 120,000 public chains, plus five repertoires with anomalous nucleotide sharing, were excluded from co-occurrence clustering. The source is immuneACCESS, and TCRdb retained only in-frame sequences with V and J called. Part of the clones is not carried over; for the studies checked, unresolved V genes explain less than half of this, and the remainder is unexplained. Clone size and the V and J calls come from that table; the DNA yielded D and trimming. The sample records about 130,000 clones, around 70% of which are singletons. The ten largest clonotypes hold roughly 2% of the sample.

The germline V gene sets CDR1 to MDHEN and CDR2 to SYDVKM. Counted from cysteine to phenylalanine, this CDR3 has 17 amino acids. Of the read, only the CDR3 DNA is kept; its 51 bases are in frame from base 1. Relative to germline, V is missing 6 bases and J is missing 2 bases, with 9 bases of the junction outside any gene match. The sequenced sample was PBMCs. The chain joins TRBV28 to TRBJ1-3; 11 bases in the junction line up with TRBD1. This sequence originates from a woman in her sixties in good health and CMV-seropositive. The sequence in DNA is TGTGCCAGCAGAGGACAGGGGGCGCGGTTGGCTGGAAACACCATATATTTT. It encodes CASRGQGARLAGNTIYF.